This T cell receptor (beta chain) was identified in a study of blood T cell repertoires in COVID-19. Turning to the study itself: Samples taken during acute and convalescent COVID-19 were collected in the United States, Italy and Spain.

The CDR3 spans 14 residues. The V and J ends lost 7 bases and 6 bases respectively, with 16 bases between them. People in the exposed group encountered a COVID-19 case within 2 weeks before entering the study. Original handling: Estimates of nucleated cell counts were drawn from the amplification of reference gene primers. TCRdb's copy holds only in-frame clones and misses some; the assay was immunoSEQ multiplex PCR. V and J calls and clone size follow that table, whereas D and trimming were derived from the DNA. This sample has roughly 400,000 clones, with 88% found just once. The TCR originated in a woman aged 18-35 years who had been exposed to COVID-19. Source material: PBMCs or T cells enriched from blood (not recorded which). The chain has TRBV23-1 and TRBJ2-1; D remains unclear. TRBV23-1 is reported as an ORF; its role is uncertain. Here the CDR3 reads CASTPGYHSNEQFF. In nucleotides, the CDR3 is TGCGCCAGCACCCCGGGTTACCACTCCAATGAGCAGTTCTTC.